What follows describes a single T cell receptor (beta chain). No antigen is known for it. PCR was performed using 60 Vbeta and 13 Jbeta primers. The assay was immunoSEQ multiplex PCR, and TCRdb's table has in-frame clones only and misses some. The sample records approximately 150,000 clones, over 75% being singletons. This entry belongs to a study of cytomegalovirus exposure and HLA in healthy donors. General study points: At a 0.05 false discovery rate, a later analysis found about 17,000 TCR beta sequences to be associated with HLA alleles. The study designated fewer than 200 TCR beta chains cytomegalovirus-associated. Upon later analysis, HLA-associated TCR beta chains proved more clonally expanded than other, equally common chains.

The germline gives CDR1 SNHLY, CDR2 FYNNEI. The CDR3 spans 13 residues. Trimming removed 7 bases from V and 4 bases from J, with 8 bases in between. Sample: PBMCs. The chain employs TRBV2 and TRBJ2-6, with no clear D. The receptor was isolated from a man between 25 and 39 years old in good health and CMV-seropositive. CDR3 DNA sequence: TGTGCCAGCAATCAAGAGGGGGCCAACGTCCTGACTTTC. It is translated as CASNQEGANVLTF.